A selection of T cell receptor beta chains follows, all from one sample in a study of cytomegalovirus exposure and HLA in healthy donors. TCRdb's table, derived via immunoSEQ multiplex PCR, lists solely in-frame clones and lacks some. The sample lists 150,000 or so clones; 65% to 80% were seen once. Source material: PBMCs. The origin of the receptors is a man aged 25 to 40 in good health and CMV-seronegative. CDR3s include the opening cysteine and the closing phenylalanine or tryptophan. The D gene is left open where the match is weak. Some rows mark clone size as missing; the rest say once, few, many or name a class of expanded clone.

J gene,V gene,D gene,clone size,CDR3 DNA,CDR3 protein
TRBJ2-2,TRBV29-1,TRBD2,-,TGCAGCGTAGCTACTAGCGGGGGAGGTACCGGGGAGCTGTTTTTT,CSVATSGGGTGELFF
TRBJ2-1,TRBV28,TRBD2,few,TGTGCCAGCAGTCCCTTTAGCGGGGGGGCCCACAATGAGCAGTTCTTC,CASSPFSGGAHNEQFF
TRBJ1-1,TRBV5-1,-,-,TGCGCCAGCAGCTTGGGCGGGCGGGACAACACTGAAGCTTTCTTT,CASSLGGRDNTEAFF
TRBJ1-2,TRBV30,-,-,TGTGCCTGGAGTCCCAGGTTCGCACACGTCTATGGCTACACCTTC,CAWSPRFAHVYGYTF
TRBJ1-4,TRBV7-6,TRBD1,-,TGTGCCAGCAGCACGGTACAGGGGGAAGACGAAAAACTGTTTTTT,CASSTVQGEDEKLFF
TRBJ1-4,TRBV19,-,-,TGTGCCAGTAGTATCCCCTCTGCAACTAATGAAAAACTGTTTTTT,CASSIPSATNEKLFF
TRBJ2-1,TRBV5-1,TRBD2,-,TGCGCCAGCAGCTTGGCCAGCGGGGGGGCCAATGAGCAGTTCTTC,CASSLASGGANEQFF
TRBJ2-7,TRBV5-1,TRBD1,-,TGCGCCAGCAGACCCGACACAGGGGATAGCTCCTACGAGCAGTACTTC,CASRPDTGDSSYEQYF
TRBJ2-2,TRBV11-3,TRBD1,-,TGTGCCAGCAGCCCCGGGACAGGGGATGGGAACACCGGGGAGCTGTTTTTT,CASSPGTGDGNTGELFF
TRBJ2-7,TRBV7-2,TRBD2,-,TGTGCCAGCAGCCCTGGATCGGGGGGATACGAGCAGTACTTC,CASSPGSGGYEQYF
TRBJ2-5,TRBV2,-,-,TGTGCCAGCAGTGCTCAGACAGTACCTGGGGAGACCCAGTACTTC,CASSAQTVPGETQYF
TRBJ2-7,TRBV6-1,TRBD2,-,TGTGCCAGCAGCCGTAGCGGGAGCTCCTACGAGCAGTACTTC,CASSRSGSSYEQYF
TRBJ1-2,TRBV19,-,-,TGTGCCAGTAGTTACGACAGAACCTATGGCTACACCTTC,CASSYDRTYGYTF
TRBJ1-1,TRBV29-1,-,-,TGCAGCGTCACACCCGACTGGGACACTGAAGCTTTCTTT,CSVTPDWDTEAFF
TRBJ2-1,TRBV7-2,TRBD2,few,TGTGCCAGCAAAGCCGGACTAGCGGGGTACAATGAGCAGTTCTTC,CASKAGLAGYNEQFF
TRBJ2-2,TRBV28,-,-,TGTGCCAGCAGAGGGGCCGGCAACACCGGGGAGCTGTTTTTT,CASRGAGNTGELFF
TRBJ2-7,TRBV28,-,few,TGTGCCAGCAGCTCCCCTCAGCGGTCCGGCCACGAGCAGTACTTC,CASSSPQRSGHEQYF
TRBJ2-1,TRBV5-1,TRBD2,-,TGCGCCAGCAGCTCAGATGGACTAGCGGGAGGTAACAATGAGCAGTTCTTC,CASSSDGLAGGNNEQFF
TRBJ2-2,TRBV9,-,few,TGTGCCAGCAGCGCCGACTTGAACACCGGGGAGCTGTTTTTT,CASSADLNTGELFF
TRBJ2-1,TRBV27,-,few,TGTGCCAGCAGTCCGCACGACAGTTACAATGAGCAGTTCTTC,CASSPHDSYNEQFF